Each of the 24 T cell receptor beta chains below was sequenced from the same sample in a study of CD8+ T cells in alopecia areata (dated 2018 in TCRdb). The treatment or condition label on this specimen signifies: oral pan-JAK inhibitor, 5-10 mg twice daily. Libraries came from the immunoSEQ multiplex PCR assay. To provide template for TCR sequencing, every sample had RNA extracted and reverse transcribed into cDNA. TCRdb carries this immuneACCESS record with in-frame sequences only. Its versions omit some clonotypes, under half of them owing to an unresolved V gene in the studies checked, with the rest unexplained. The sample table lists 150,000 to 200,000 clones, 50% to 75% of them with a count of one. The ten most abundant clones make up 15% to 20% of the sample. The input for sequencing was CD4+ T cells sorted from blood, taken at approximately week 55, from a patient treated with tofacitinib. The receptor set was obtained from a human donor with alopecia areata.

This clone was detected a few times. CDR3 sequence: CASSSGRNYNEQFF. The CDR3 DNA is TGTGCCAGCAGCAGCGGGAGGAATTACAATGAGCAGTTCTTC. This sequence joins TRBV2 and TRBJ2-1; 9 nucleotides agree with TRBD2. The CDR3 is 14 residues long. With 6 bases clipped from V and 4 bases from J, the junction kept 4 bases outside the gene matches. CDR1 is SNHLY and CDR2 is FYNNEI in the germline V gene.

The chain is built from TRBV25-1 and TRBJ2-1; D perhaps matches TRBD2 (5 bases). V was trimmed by 8 bases and J by 2 bases, leaving 7 bases between them. This CDR3 has 12 amino acids. CDR1 is MGHDK, CDR2 SYGVNS, per germline. The CDR3 nucleotides read TGTGCCAGCCGAGGGACCTACAATGAGCAGTTCTTC. This encodes CASRGTYNEQFF.

This clone was observed a handful of times. The V gene is TRBV7-9, the J gene TRBJ2-7, with D possibly matching TRBD1 (6 bases). Trimming took off 5 bases at V and 3 bases at J, with 14 bases between the two ends. The CDR3 sequence is 14 residues long. CDR1 and CDR2 from the germline V gene are SEHNR and FQNEAQ (reference sequence). The CDR3 is CASSRQGSFYEQYF. CDR3 sequence (DNA): TGTGCCAGCAGCAGGCAGGGGAGCTTCTACGAGCAGTACTTC.

Notes on this clone: Different DNA sequences within this sample yield the same CDR3. The gene calls are TRBV15 and TRBJ2-5, with 9 bases matching TRBD2. This CDR3 spans 14 amino acids. V was clipped by 4 bases and J by 5 bases; unmatched bases: 5. Germline CDR1 and CDR2: LNHNV and YYDKDF (reference sequence). The CDR3 loop is CATSTRGGGETQYF. The CDR3 coding sequence is TGTGCCACCAGCACGCGGGGGGGCGGGGAGACCCAGTACTTC.

This chain connects TRBV9 to TRBJ2-7; 8 bases match TRBD1. CDR1 and CDR2 from the germline V gene are SGDLS and YYNGEE. The V gene end was trimmed by 4 bases and the J gene end by 5 bases; junction bases not matched to a gene: 11. This CDR3 is built from 15 residues. The CDR3: CASSPRTGQSDEQYF. The CDR3 DNA follows: TGTGCCAGCAGCCCCCGGACAGGGCAAAGCGACGAGCAGTACTTC.

This chain links TRBV5-1 with TRBJ1-6; no clear D. V dropped 4 bases and J dropped 7 bases, with 6 bases sitting between them. Germline CDR1 reads SGHRS; CDR2 reads YFSETQ. This CDR3 contains 12 residues. The DNA for the CDR3 is TGCGCCAGCAGCCCCGGGAATTCACCCCTCCACTTT. Protein sequence: CASSPGNSPLHF.

This clone has a handful of counts. The CDR3 sequence: CSVRTSGGNTDTQYF. CDR3 DNA: TGCAGCGTCAGGACTAGCGGGGGGAACACAGATACGCAGTATTTT. The gene calls are TRBV29-1 and TRBJ2-3; 14 bases agree with TRBD2. The length of the CDR3 is 15 residues. Germline-derived CDR1 and CDR2 are SQVTM and ANQGSEA. After removal of 6 bases from V and 2 bases from J, the junction contained 4 bases not matched to a gene.

V usage is TRBV23-1 and J usage is TRBJ2-7; D is uncertain. TRBV23-1 is flagged as an ORF with uncertain function. V lost 9 bases to trimming and J lost 4 bases, with 13 bases between them. The CDR3 is made up of 12 amino acids. CDR3 sequence (DNA): TGCGCCAGTTCCAGTTTTCTATACGAGCAGTACTTC. This gives the protein CASSSFLYEQYF.

This chain connects TRBV30 to TRBJ1-1; D unresolved. The CDR3 is 12 residues long. V was clipped by 5 bases and J by 0 bases, with 7 bases between them. Germline lookup yields CDR1 GTSNPN and CDR2 SVGIG (reference sequence). CDR3 DNA: TGTGCCTGGGACAATATGAACACTGAAGCTTTCTTT. It specifies CAWDNMNTEAFF. The complete variable domain, with remaining parts taken from reference TRBV30 and TRBJ1-1, reads SQTIHQWPATLVQPVGSPLSLECTVEGTSNPNLYWYRQAAGRGLQLLFYSVGIGQISSEVPQNLSASRPQDRQFILSSKKLLLSDSGFYLCAWDNMNTEAFFGQGTRLTVV.

The chain recombines TRBV6-5 with TRBJ2-5; a weak D match, TRBD1 (6 bases). Germline values: CDR1 MNHEY, CDR2 SVGAGI. This CDR3 is built from 14 residues. Between the trimmed V and J ends, which lost 2 bases and 5 bases, there was a span of 12 bases. The CDR3 coding sequence is TGTGCCAGCAGTTACGGGTACAGGGTGGAGACCCAGTACTTC. It encodes CASSYGYRVETQYF.

V is TRBV29-1 and J is TRBJ2-5, with D perhaps matching TRBD2 (7 bases). V shed 5 bases and J shed 5 bases, with 18 bases lying between them. The length of the CDR3 is 14 residues. Germline values: CDR1 SQVTM, CDR2 ANQGSEA. In DNA form, the CDR3 reads TGCAGCGTTCGGACCCCCAGGGGAGGGGAGACCCAGTACTTC. As protein: CSVRTPRGGETQYF.

This sequence joins TRBV15 and TRBJ2-5, with D unclear. The CDR3 has 14 residues. Germline CDR1 LNHNV, CDR2 YYDKDF (reference sequence). V was cut by 2 bases and J by 4 bases, with 11 bases left in between. CDR3 residues: CATSRYEYGETQYF. DNA of the CDR3: TGTGCCACCAGCAGATACGAGTACGGAGAGACCCAGTACTTC.

The sample holds one count of this clone. The chain links TRBV4-1 to TRBJ2-2; no firm D call. Trimming removed 5 bases from V and 6 bases from J, with 13 bases in between. Germline V lookup: CDR1 MGHRA, CDR2 YSYEKL. The CDR3 has 14 amino acids. CDR3 coding DNA: TGCGCCAGCAGCTCTACCCCCAGCGCCGGGGAGCTGTTTTTT. Translation: CASSSTPSAGELFF.

The chain links TRBV6-5 to TRBJ1-1; TRBD1 might be the D (5 bases). The CDR3 has 13 amino acids. Germline V CDR1 and CDR2: MNHEY, SVGAGI. V was cut by 4 bases and J by 5 bases, with 11 bases left in between. The CDR3, as DNA: TGTGCCAGCAGTTTGCCCAGGGTGACTGAAGCTTTCTTT. This encodes CASSLPRVTEAFF.

The chain couples TRBV4-1 to TRBJ2-7; no firm D call. V lost 4 bases and J lost 0, with 10 bases in between. The CDR3 has 14 residues. Germline CDR1 and CDR2: MGHRA and YSYEKL. This chain's CDR3 is CASSREHSSYEQYF. In nucleotides, the CDR3 is TGCGCCAGCAGCCGGGAACATAGCTCCTACGAGCAGTACTTC.

The chain recombines TRBV5-6 with TRBJ2-4; TRBD1 might be the D (5 bases). Germline-derived CDR1 and CDR2 are SGHDT and YYEEEE. The CDR3 sequence is 14 residues long. Trimming took 0 bases from V and 7 from J, leaving 11 bases between them. The CDR3 sequence is CASSLVSGSNIQYF. Here the CDR3 DNA reads TGTGCCAGCAGCTTGGTCTCAGGGTCGAACATTCAGTACTTC.

The chain couples TRBV2 to TRBJ2-1; tentatively, D is TRBD2 (7 bases). Trimming removed 7 bases from V and 6 bases from J, with 22 bases in between. CDR1 and CDR2 from the germline V gene are SNHLY and FYNNEI. The CDR3 consists of 16 residues. In DNA form, the CDR3 reads TGTGCCAGCATCTTGAGGTGGGGGGGCCGAGGCAATGAGCAGTTCTTC. This codes for CASILRWGGRGNEQFF.

The table lists this clone with a few counts. The rearrangement joins TRBV10-3 to TRBJ2-7; 8 nucleotides align to TRBD1. V shed 3 bases, J shed 2 bases, and the junction held 3 bases outside the gene matches. Germline CDR1 is ENHRY and CDR2 is SYGVKD. The CDR3 is made up of 14 amino acids. The CDR3 DNA reads TGTGCCATCAGTGACCCAGGGGGCACCTACGAGCAGTACTTC. It translates to CAISDPGGTYEQYF.

This clone was counted a few times. The V and J genes are TRBV11-2 and TRBJ2-4; no definite D call. Germline V gives CDR1 SGHAT, CDR2 FQNNGV. V lost 6 bases, J lost 6 bases, and 3 bases lay in between. This CDR3 is built from 10 residues. The CDR3 DNA reads TGTGCCAGCAGGGGAAACATTCAGTACTTC. Encoded protein: CASRGNIQYF.

This clone has more than one count but fewer than ten. This chain connects TRBV5-1 to TRBJ1-1; 11 bases are shared with TRBD1. V dropped 4 bases and J dropped 1; count of bases not matched to a gene: 6. Germline V lookup: CDR1 SGHRS, CDR2 YFSETQ. The CDR3 spans 16 residues. The CDR3 reads CASSPGQGAKNTEAFF. The CDR3 DNA follows: TGCGCCAGCAGCCCTGGACAGGGGGCGAAGAACACTGAAGCTTTCTTT.

The chain combines TRBV2 with TRBJ1-2; TRBD1 is a possible D gene (5 bases). Germline-derived CDR1 and CDR2 are SNHLY and FYNNEI. Deletions cut 8 bases from V and 4 bases from J, with 17 bases between. The CDR3 loop spans 14 amino acids. Written as DNA, the CDR3 is TGTGCCAGCCGCTCCATCCGGGACGGCTATGGCTACACCTTC. Protein product: CASRSIRDGYGYTF. Combining the CDR3 with reference TRBV2 and TRBJ1-2 gives the whole variable domain EPEVTQTPSHQVTQMGQEVILRCVPISNHLYFYWYRQILGQKVEFLVSFYNNEISEKSEIFDDQFSVERPDGSNFTLKIRSTKLEDSAMYFCASRSIRDGYGYTFGSGTRLTVV.

This clone was seen a few times. J is TRBJ2-7 and V is TRBV7-9; TRBD2 is a possible D gene (5 bases). The CDR3 totals 14 residues. Trimming pared 4 bases from V and 6 bases from J, leaving 16 bases between. Germline values: CDR1 SEHNR, CDR2 FQNEAQ (reference sequence). In DNA form, the CDR3 reads TGTGCCAGCAGCTCAAATATGGGTGGGAGCGAGCAGTACTTC. Amino acid sequence: CASSSNMGGSEQYF.

This clone appeared once. This rearrangement joins TRBV29-1 to TRBJ1-1; D uncertain. Germline values: CDR1 SQVTM, CDR2 ANQGSEA. The CDR3 runs to 12 residues. V lost 6 bases and J lost 2, with 10 bases in between. This chain's CDR3 is CSVRKVNTEAFF. Written as DNA, the CDR3 is TGCAGCGTCCGAAAGGTAAACACTGAAGCTTTCTTT.

The rearrangement links TRBV5-6 to TRBJ2-5; D not resolved. Trimming removed 3 bases at V and 0 bases at J, with 0 bases between. The CDR3 runs 11 residues. Germline loops: CDR1 SGHDT, CDR2 YYEEEE. This CDR3 is CASSYQETQYF. The CDR3, as DNA: TGTGCCAGCAGCTACCAAGAGACCCAGTACTTC.